These T cell receptor beta chains were read from a single sample in a study of cytomegalovirus exposure and HLA in healthy donors. Method: immunoSEQ multiplex PCR; TCRdb's copy keeps in-frame clones and lacks some. Of tens of thousands of clones in the sample, around 67% are singletons; the top ten hold under 7.5%. Sequenced sample: PBMCs. The receptors were sampled from a woman aged 45-65 years in good health and CMV-seropositive. CDR3s include the opening cysteine and the closing phenylalanine or tryptophan. D genes are given only for firm matches. Size tells how often a clone was seen (once, few, many) or the class of an expanded clone, and some rows leave it out.

once	TRBV5-1	TRBD2	TRBJ2-3	TGCGCCAGCAGCTCTATGGGACTAGCGGGGGCTTCGCAGTATTTT	CASSSMGLAGASQYF
few	TRBV7-6	TRBD1	TRBJ1-2	TGTGCCAGCAGCCCGACTCAGACAGGGGGGAACTATGGCTACACCTTC	CASSPTQTGGNYGYTF
.	TRBV30	.	TRBJ1-1	TGTGCCTGTGACAGTCAAGCTTTCTTT	CACDSQAFF
.	TRBV5-1	TRBD1	TRBJ2-1	TGCGCCAGCAGCCCTGGGACAGGGGCCTACAATGAGCAGTTCTTC	CASSPGTGAYNEQFF
.	TRBV7-3	.	TRBJ2-7	TGTGCCAGCAGCTTAAGCGGCCAGGGCTACGAGCAGTACTTC	CASSLSGQGYEQYF
.	TRBV7-2	TRBD2	TRBJ2-1	TGTGCCAGCAGCGATAACCTTCTAGCGGGCAATACCTACAATGAGCAGTTCTTC	CASSDNLLAGNTYNEQFF
.	TRBV9	.	TRBJ2-5	TGTGCCAGCAGCGTAGGGGTTCAAGCGGAGACCCAGTACTTC	CASSVGVQAETQYF
.	TRBV9	.	TRBJ1-1	TGTGCCAGCAGCGTAGGACTATTGGACACTGAAGCTTTCTTT	CASSVGLLDTEAFF
.	TRBV11-2	.	TRBJ1-1	TGTGCCAGCAGCTTGGACAAGAACACTGAAGCTTTCTTT	CASSLDKNTEAFF
.	TRBV7-3	.	TRBJ2-7	TGTGCCAGCAGCTTAAGTTCGGGGGGCTTCTACGAGCAGTACTTC	CASSLSSGGFYEQYF
.	TRBV7-7	TRBD1	TRBJ2-7	TGTGCCAGCAGCACGGACAGGGGGCACGAGCAGTACTTC	CASSTDRGHEQYF
.	TRBV19	TRBD2	TRBJ2-1	TGTGCCAGTATTCAGACTAGCGGGGGGGCGGATGAGCAGTTCTTC	CASIQTSGGADEQFF
.	TRBV2	.	TRBJ2-7	TGTGCCAGCAGCGAAGTACCGGGACTGAGCTCCTACGAGCAGTACTTC	CASSEVPGLSSYEQYF
few	TRBV5-1	.	TRBJ2-1	TGCGCCAGCAGCTTGACTACGAGAGAGCAGTTCTTC	CASSLTTREQFF
few	TRBV10-3	.	TRBJ1-6	TGTGCCATCAGCCCACTAAGGGGTAATTCACCCCTCCACTTT	CAISPLRGNSPLHF
.	TRBV9	TRBD1	TRBJ2-4	TGTGCCAGCACTCAGGGACAGGGAGGGAACATTCAGTACTTC	CASTQGQGGNIQYF
.	TRBV7-6	TRBD1	TRBJ2-2	TGTGCCAGCAGCTGGGGACAGTACACCGGGGAGCTGTTTTTT	CASSWGQYTGELFF
.	TRBV5-5	.	TRBJ2-3	TGTGCCAGCTTCCGGTGGGGCCATACGCAGTATTTT	CASFRWGHTQYF
.	TRBV20-1	.	TRBJ2-3	TGCAGTGCTCCCTCCACAGATACGCAGTATTTT	CSAPSTDTQYF
once	TRBV6-1	.	TRBJ2-1	TGTGCCAGCAGTGACAGGGGTGTAGGCAATGAGCAGTTCTTC	CASSDRGVGNEQFF
.	TRBV14	.	TRBJ1-6	TGTGCCAGCAGCCAAGTTGAGATTCTGTCACCCCTCCACTTT	CASSQVEILSPLHF
.	TRBV5-1	.	TRBJ1-2	TGCGCCAGCAGCCCCTCCGGCGGGAGCTATGGCTACACCTTC	CASSPSGGSYGYTF
once	TRBV5-5	.	TRBJ1-1	TGTGCCAGCAGCTTGGAAGGGGGGGGCTCGGGGACTGAAGCTTTCTTT	CASSLEGGGSGTEAFF
.	TRBV11-2	TRBD2	TRBJ2-7	TGTGCCAGCAGCTTGGGTTGGGCGGGGGGGGCGTTGGAGCAGTACTTC	CASSLGWAGGALEQYF
.	TRBV7-9	.	TRBJ1-2	TGTTCCAGCGGCGGGAACTATGGCTACACCTTC	CSSGGNYGYTF
few	TRBV2	.	TRBJ1-2	TGTGCCAGCAGTGGAGGGTGGGGAGGCTCTAACTATGGCTACACCTTC	CASSGGWGGSNYGYTF
few	TRBV7-3	.	TRBJ2-5	TGTGCCAGCAGCTTAAACACGTGGGAGACCCAGTACTTC	CASSLNTWETQYF
.	TRBV6-5	TRBD2	TRBJ2-7	TGTGCCAGCAGTCCGCGGGGGGTGGGCGAGCAGTACTTC	CASSPRGVGEQYF
.	TRBV27	TRBD1	TRBJ1-4	TGTGCCAGCAGTTTTTATTCGGCCCCAGGGGGGGAAAAACTGTTTTTT	CASSFYSAPGGEKLFF
few	TRBV5-1	.	TRBJ1-1	TGCGCCAGCAGCGAAGGGGGGGGAAACACTGAAGCTTTCTTT	CASSEGGGNTEAFF
few	TRBV14	.	TRBJ2-1	TGTGCCAGCAGCCAAGCTCCTGCGTGGAATGAGCAGTTCTTC	CASSQAPAWNEQFF
.	TRBV10-3	.	TRBJ2-1	TGTGCCAGTAGCCCCACAGGGGAGGTTGAGCAGTTCTTC	CASSPTGEVEQFF
.	TRBV6-1	.	TRBJ1-2	TGTGCCAGCAGTGAAATATATCCAACTTATGGCTACACCTTC	CASSEIYPTYGYTF
.	TRBV27	.	TRBJ2-3	TGTGCCAGCAGTTACACAGGGACCGGAGATACGCAGTATTTT	CASSYTGTGDTQYF
.	TRBV30	TRBD2	TRBJ2-2	TGTGCCTGGAGTTTATTAGCGGGGGGCACCGGGGAGCTGTTTTTT	CAWSLLAGGTGELFF
.	TRBV5-1	TRBD1	TRBJ1-5	TGCGCCAGCAGCTCTACAGGGGCTCAGCCCCAGCATTTT	CASSSTGAQPQHF
.	TRBV5-6	TRBD1	TRBJ2-3	TGTGCCAGCAGCCTACAAGGGCGAGGGGGCACTGCAGATACGCAGTATTTT	CASSLQGRGGTADTQYF
.	TRBV2	TRBD2	TRBJ2-1	TGTGCCGCCCGGGGGGGGGCAGCAGATCAGCGGTTCTTC	CAARGGAADQRFF
.	TRBV28	TRBD1	TRBJ1-2	TGTGCCAGCAGTTACAGGGGTACCTATGGCTACACCTTC	CASSYRGTYGYTF
.	TRBV5-1	.	TRBJ1-2	TGCGCCAGCAGCCCCCAAGGGTCAGGGACTAACTATGGCTACACCTTC	CASSPQGSGTNYGYTF